This T cell receptor (beta chain) was obtained from a study of shared clonotypes between healthy human individuals. Study at large: The cohort comprised a couple of women and a few men. Their ages spanned 18 to 49 years. Each donor's CD4 naive and CD4 memory cells filled three plates apiece, CD8 naive two, and CD8 memory one. Study results and limitations: Sampling was confined to blood; repertoires within tissues likely differ. Among several donors, roughly 5% of naive CD4 clonotypes were found in common.

CD8 cells classed as naive were CD45RO-negative and positively selected for CCR7, excluding terminally differentiated effector memory CD45RA+ cells. The method was immunoSEQ multiplex PCR; TCRdb's version includes in-frame clones alone and lacks a portion of them. The table has some 2 million clones, around 96% seen once. This CDR3 region has 14 residues. The germline V gene has CDR1 MNHEY and CDR2 SMNVEV (reference sequence). Trimming cost V 3 bases and J 6 bases; bases outside gene matches: 4. Comments on this clone: Antigen: not known.

This receptor was identified in a man aged 18 to 29 in good health. This rearrangement joins TRBV27 to TRBJ2-7; 11 positions agree with TRBD1. Material for sequencing was naive CD8+ T cells sorted from blood. The CDR3 coding sequence is TGTGCCAGCAGTTTTAGGGGACAGGGGGGCGAGCAGTACTTC. This sequence encodes CASSFRGQGGEQYF.